A single sample is the source of the 30 T cell receptor beta chains below, sequenced in a study of T-cell reconstitution after alpha-beta-depleted transplantation in children. Unique molecular identifiers tagged the TCRbeta library. Via MiXCR, TCRdb re-called the PCR reads, giving one row per CDR3 protein. The sample includes about 440,000 distinct CDR3 sequences, over 40% of them seen just once. The sample in question was PBMCs, obtained before TCRalphabeta/CD19-depleted stem cell transplant. These receptors were obtained from a girl aged 2-10 years with aplastic anemia, due to receive a stem cell transplant.

The sample holds a few counts of this clonotype. The rearrangement joins TRBV20-1 to TRBJ2-7; no definite D call. Trimming took off 6 bases at V and 3 bases at J, with 15 bases between the two ends. Germline CDR1 is DFQATT and CDR2 is SNEGSKA (reference sequence). CDR3 length: 13 amino acids. The CDR3 DNA reads as TGCAGTGCCTCCCGACTCGAGGACTACGAGCAGTACTTC. This gives the protein CSASRLEDYEQYF.

The V gene is TRBV5-6, the J gene TRBJ2-3, with D perhaps matching TRBD1 (5 bases). The J call may be mistaken, given a closer DNA end match to TRBJ1-5. Germline CDR1 is SGHDT and CDR2 is YYEEEE. The CDR3 sequence is 13 residues long. The CDR3: CASSPQGTDTQHF. The CDR3 DNA reads as TGTGCCAGCAGCCCCCAGGGTACAGATACGCAGCATTTT.

This clonotype showed up many times. The V call is TRBV20-1, the J call TRBJ1-1, with D perhaps matching TRBD1 (5 bases). CDR3 length: 13 residues. V lost 5 bases, J lost 7 bases, and 17 bases lay in between. CDR1 and CDR2 from the germline V gene are DFQATT and SNEGSKA (reference sequence). The CDR3 loop reads CSAPGAGRGEAFF. In DNA form, the CDR3 reads TGCAGTGCTCCCGGGGCAGGACGCGGTGAAGCTTTCTTT.

The sample holds a few counts of this clonotype. This rearrangement joins TRBV30 to TRBJ2-7; D not certain. The length of the CDR3 is 13 residues. Trimming took 4 bases from V and 0 from J, leaving 10 bases between them. From germline, CDR1 is GTSNPN and CDR2 SVGIG (reference sequence). The CDR3 DNA is TGTGCCTGGAAATTGAAGGGCTCCTACGAGCAGTACTTC. Translation: CAWKLKGSYEQYF.

V usage is TRBV5-1 and J usage is TRBJ2-3, with D possibly TRBD1 on 6 matching bases. The V gene lost 1 base and the J gene lost 4 bases, with 19 bases spanning the gap. CDR3 length: 17 residues. CDR1 is SGHRS, CDR2 YFSETQ, per germline. This CDR3 is CASSLSVDRGGADTQYF. The CDR3, as DNA: TGCGCCAGCAGCTTGTCCGTAGACCGTGGGGGCGCAGATACGCAGTATTTT.

This sequence joins TRBV5-5 and TRBJ2-5; 7 bases are shared with TRBD1. V was clipped by 6 bases and J by 3 bases; unmatched bases: 5. In germline, CDR1 is SGHKS, CDR2 YYEKEE (reference sequence). The CDR3 loop spans 13 amino acids. CDR3 DNA: TGTGCCAGCACCCCAGGGACAGAAGAGACCCAGTACTTC. As protein: CASTPGTEETQYF.

This clonotype was counted between two and nine times. This rearrangement joins TRBV10-3 to TRBJ1-1, with a tentative D call TRBD1 (5 bases). Trimming cost V 4 bases and J 6 bases, with 15 bases left between them. The CDR3 totals 14 residues. Germline V gives CDR1 ENHRY, CDR2 SYGVKD. CDR3 sequence (DNA): TGTGCCATCAGTGGTGAGGGGCGAGTGGCTGAAGCTTTCTTT. This codes for CAISGEGRVAEAFF.

CDR3 nucleotide sequence: TGCAGTGCTAGAGATAGGGACTACCTTTACGAGCAGTACTTC. It encodes CSARDRDYLYEQYF. The V and J genes are TRBV20-1 and TRBJ2-7, with 7 nucleotides matching TRBD2. The CDR3 has 14 residues. The V and J ends lost 0 bases and 4 bases, in that order; junction bases with no gene match: 6. CDR1 and CDR2 (germline): DFQATT, SNEGSKA (reference sequence).

CDR3 nucleotides: TGTGCCACCAGCAGAGATATTGGGACTGAAGCTTTCTTT. This codes for CATSRDIGTEAFF. The gene calls are TRBV15 and TRBJ1-1; no definite D call. V was cut by 0 bases and J by 5 bases, with 7 bases left in between. This CDR3 has 13 amino acids. Germline CDR1 reads LNHNV; CDR2 reads YYDKDF (reference sequence).

The V gene is TRBV7-3, the J gene TRBJ2-1; D possibly corresponds to TRBD2 (5 bases). Germline CDR1 is SGHTA and CDR2 is FQGTGA. The ends were cut back, 1 base at V and 7 bases at J, with 14 bases in the middle. The CDR3 spans 15 residues. The CDR3 here is CASSLSGSWGNEQFF. The CDR3 nucleotides read TGTGCCAGCAGCTTAAGTGGGAGTTGGGGTAATGAGCAGTTCTTC.

The chain recombines TRBV19 with TRBJ2-7, with TRBD1 as a possible D gene (5 bases). CDR3 length: 13 amino acids. Trimming cost V 6 bases and J 0 bases, with 9 bases left between them. CDR1 is LNHDA, CDR2 SQIVND, per germline (reference sequence). CDR3: CASRIQGSYEQYF. The DNA for the CDR3 is TGTGCCAGTAGGATCCAGGGCTCCTACGAGCAGTACTTC.

This sequence joins TRBV27 and TRBJ2-1; TRBD1 matches at 8 bases. CDR3 length: 13 residues. The V segment lost 6 bases and the J segment 14 bases; nucleotides outside the gene matches: 12. CDR1 and CDR2 from the germline V gene are MNHEY and SMNVEV (reference sequence). Here the CDR3 reads CASSERQGAKEFF. DNA for the CDR3: TGTGCCAGCAGCGAGCGTCAGGGGGCTAAGGAGTTCTTC.

This clonotype came up a few times. V gene TRBV7-2 combines with J gene TRBJ2-3; 8 bases align to TRBD2. This CDR3 spans 15 amino acids. V dropped 3 bases and J dropped 4; count of bases not matched to a gene: 6. Germline loops: CDR1 SGHTA, CDR2 FQGNSA. This CDR3 reads CASSFSSGMADTQYF. For the CDR3, the DNA is TGTGCCAGCAGCTTTAGTAGCGGGATGGCAGATACGCAGTATTTT.

The chain joins TRBV10-3 to TRBJ1-6, with D unresolved. The CDR3 contains 15 residues. Trimming removed 2 bases from V and 2 bases from J, with 7 bases in between. Germline values: CDR1 ENHRY, CDR2 SYGVKD. The CDR3 nucleotides read TGTGCCATCAGTGAGGGGAGGGCCTATAATTCACCCCTCCACTTT. Its protein is CAISEGRAYNSPLHF.

This clonotype was observed many times. The CDR3 DNA is TGCAGCGTTGCCGCGCTCGTGCAGGGGACGTATACGCAGTATTTT. Its translation: CSVAALVQGTYTQYF. The V call is TRBV29-1, the J call TRBJ2-3; tentatively, D is TRBD1 (6 bases). The germline gives CDR1 SQVTM, CDR2 ANQGSEA. There are 15 residues in the CDR3. Trimming removed 4 bases at V and 7 bases at J, with 21 bases between.

The chain carries TRBV21-1 and TRBJ1-1; the listed D gene, TRBD1, was not tested against the DNA. TRBV21-1 is designated a pseudogene. The CDR3 consists of 13 residues. The CDR3 DNA is TGTGCCAGCATGCCCCACTGGAACACTGAAGCTTTCTTT. Translated, it gives CASMPHWNTEAFF.

The gene calls are TRBV15 and TRBJ2-3; 10 bases are a match to TRBD2. This CDR3 region has 17 residues. CDR1 is LNHNV, CDR2 YYDKDF, per germline (reference sequence). The trim removed 0 bases at V and 5 bases at J, leaving 8 bases unmatched. The CDR3 region is CATSRDASGRLGDTQYF. The CDR3 coding sequence is TGTGCCACCAGCAGAGATGCTAGCGGGAGACTAGGAGATACGCAGTATTTT.

V usage is TRBV6-5 and J usage is TRBJ2-6; no definite D call. The V gene's germline CDR1 is MNHEY and CDR2 SVGAGI. Trimming took 4 bases from V and 0 from J, leaving 13 bases between them. The CDR3 spans 17 residues. Here the CDR3 reads CASSLRTVSSGANVLTF. Written as DNA, the CDR3 is TGTGCCAGCAGTTTAAGGACGGTTAGCTCTGGGGCCAACGTCCTGACTTTC.

V is TRBV30 and J is TRBJ2-2, with D possibly TRBD2 on 5 matching bases. The CDR3 loop spans 15 amino acids. Germline V CDR1 and CDR2: GTSNPN, SVGIG (reference sequence). V shed 0 bases and J shed 6 bases, with 14 bases lying between them. The chain's CDR3 is CAWSVRVWRAGELFF. CDR3 nucleotides: TGTGCCTGGAGTGTAAGGGTCTGGCGGGCCGGGGAGCTGTTTTTT.

This sequence joins TRBV4-1 and TRBJ2-2; perhaps D is TRBD1 or TRBD2 (5 bases each). The CDR3 length is 16 residues. Trimming cost V 0 bases and J 6 bases, with 14 bases left between them. The germline V gene has CDR1 MGHRA and CDR2 YSYEKL. The DNA for the CDR3 is TGCGCCAGCAGCCAAGAGGGACCAGGAGACGCCGGGGAGCTGTTTTTT. This codes for CASSQEGPGDAGELFF.

This CDR3 reads CSALWGPAGPHNEQFF. Here the CDR3 DNA reads TGCAGTGCCCTGTGGGGGCCAGCGGGCCCTCACAATGAGCAGTTCTTC. The chain joins TRBV20-1 to TRBJ2-1; D may match TRBD1 or TRBD2 (6 bases each). The CDR3 contains 16 residues. The germline V gene has CDR1 DFQATT and CDR2 SNEGSKA (reference sequence). V lost 6 bases and J 5 bases, leaving 23 bases between the germline ends.

The J gene is TRBJ2-7, the V gene TRBV28; 10 nucleotides line up with TRBD1. The CDR3 is 14 residues long. The germline V gene encodes CDR1 MDHEN and CDR2 SYDVKM. Unmatched junction bases numbered 10, after V lost 8 bases and J lost 6 bases. The CDR3 here is CASSGTGVEGEQYF. DNA of the CDR3: TGTGCCAGCTCCGGGACAGGGGTAGAGGGCGAGCAGTACTTC.

This clonotype is medium-sized within its sample. The chain joins TRBV10-3 to TRBJ1-5; D is perhaps TRBD1 (5 bases). Per the germline V gene, CDR1 is ENHRY and CDR2 is SYGVKD. CDR3 length: 17 amino acids. V lost 0 bases, J lost 0 bases, and 12 bases lay in between. The CDR3 spells CAISESGGSGSNQPQHF. The DNA of the CDR3 is TGTGCCATCAGTGAGTCTGGGGGGTCGGGTAGCAATCAGCCCCAGCATTTT.

This chain joins TRBV12-3 or TRBV12-4 and TRBJ2-3; D call uncertain. V was shortened by 6 bases and J by 7 bases, with 11 bases between the two germline ends. The CDR3 runs to 12 residues. CDR3 bases: TGTGCCAGCAGCCTGGTGAGAAATACGCAGTATTTT. It specifies CASSLVRNTQYF.

The rearrangement joins TRBV20-1 to TRBJ2-3; D tentatively fits TRBD1 or TRBD2 (5 bases each). The CDR3 has 13 residues. V lost 1 base to trimming and J lost 2 bases, with 7 bases between them. Germline values: CDR1 DFQATT, CDR2 SNEGSKA (reference sequence). Here the CDR3 reads CSARAGATDTQYF. The CDR3 bases are TGCAGTGCTAGAGCCGGGGCCACAGATACGCAGTATTTT.

The V and J genes are TRBV6-5 and TRBJ2-1; 10 bases match TRBD1. The germline V gene has CDR1 MNHEY and CDR2 SVGAGI. V dropped 2 bases and J dropped 9; count of bases not matched to a gene: 7. This CDR3 is 15 amino acids long. Here the CDR3 DNA reads TGTGCCAGCAGTTACCGGGGGACAGGGGAGGCTGAGCAGTTCTTC. Its translation is CASSYRGTGEAEQFF.

V usage is TRBV13 and J usage is TRBJ2-7; tentative D call: TRBD2 (6 bases). The CDR3 loop spans 15 amino acids. Deletions cut 3 bases from V and 2 bases from J, with 14 bases between. In germline, CDR1 is PRHDT, CDR2 FYEKMQ (reference sequence). CDR3 protein: CASSLGEEGPYEQYF. CDR3 DNA: TGTGCCAGCAGCTTGGGGGAGGAAGGGCCCTACGAGCAGTACTTC.

V and J are TRBV7-2 and TRBJ2-2, with no clear D. The germline V gene has CDR1 SGHTA and CDR2 FQGNSA. The ends were cut back, 4 bases at V and 5 bases at J, with 11 bases in the middle. There are 14 residues in the CDR3. As DNA, the CDR3 is TGTGCCAGCAGCTCGAGCATCGCAACCGGGGAGCTGTTTTTT. It specifies CASSSSIATGELFF.

This sequence joins TRBV29-1 and TRBJ2-3, with 11 bases that match TRBD2. CDR3 length: 15 residues. V lost 6 bases to trimming and J lost 3 bases; unmatched junction nucleotides: 8. CDR1 and CDR2 from the germline V gene are SQVTM and ANQGSEA. The CDR3 loop reads CSVALAGALTDTQYF. The CDR3, as DNA: TGCAGCGTCGCACTAGCGGGGGCTCTTACAGATACGCAGTATTTT.

This clonotype was seen ten or more times. The V gene is TRBV9, the J gene TRBJ2-7, with 9 bases identical to TRBD2. Trimming at V came to 0 bases and at J to 1 base, leaving 5 bases not matched to a gene. The V gene's germline CDR1 is SGDLS and CDR2 YYNGEE. CDR3 length: 16 amino acids. The CDR3 here is CASSVGPAGGSYEQYF. CDR3 coding DNA: TGTGCCAGCAGCGTAGGCCCAGCGGGAGGTTCCTACGAGCAGTACTTC.